The 31 T cell receptor beta chains in this list originate from one sample, sequenced in a study of cytomegalovirus exposure and HLA in healthy donors. PCR amplification relied on 60 Vbeta primers (plus 13 Jbeta primers). Libraries were prepared by immunoSEQ multiplex PCR; TCRdb keeps only in-frame clonotypes and omits some of them. This sample's table reports about 120,000 clones. The sample consisted of PBMCs. These receptors originate from a man aged 18 to 29 in good health and CMV-seronegative.

The V call is TRBV5-1, the J call TRBJ1-2; tentative D call: TRBD1 (6 bases). Trimming removed 6 bases at V and 8 bases at J, with 17 bases between. The CDR3 is 13 amino acids. CDR1 is SGHRS and CDR2 is YFSETQ in the germline V gene. CDR3 amino acids: CASKEQGPGGYTF. The CDR3 coding sequence is TGCGCCAGCAAAGAGCAGGGGCCGGGCGGCTACACCTTC.

This chain's CDR3 is CASSLGRGSSYEQYF. In nucleotides, the CDR3 is TGTGCCAGCAGCTTGGGCAGGGGGAGCTCCTACGAGCAGTACTTC. The chain has TRBV5-5 and TRBJ2-7; TRBD1 aligns across 7 bases. V was pared by 0 bases and J by 0 bases, with 3 bases of the junction left unmatched. This CDR3 spans 15 amino acids. Germline V gene lookup returns CDR1 SGHKS and CDR2 YYEKEE (reference sequence).

The rearrangement uses TRBV18 and TRBJ2-7; D possibly corresponds to TRBD2 (6 bases). This CDR3 contains 17 residues. V was pared by 3 bases and J by 0 bases, with 18 bases between. CDR1 and CDR2 (germline): KGHSH, LQKENI. Written as DNA, the CDR3 is TGTGCCAGCTCACCGGGGGGTAGGGCAGGGAGCTCCTACGAGCAGTACTTC. Translated, it gives CASSPGGRAGSSYEQYF.

The chain joins TRBV9 to TRBJ2-7; no definite D call. V lost 0 bases and J lost 0, with 13 bases in between. Germline V CDR1 and CDR2: SGDLS, YYNGEE. The CDR3 is made up of 16 amino acids. CDR3 region: CASSVGIDTSSYEQYF. The CDR3 bases are TGTGCCAGCAGCGTAGGTATTGACACGAGCTCCTACGAGCAGTACTTC.

V usage is TRBV25-1 and J usage is TRBJ2-7; TRBD1 is a possible D gene (6 bases). V was trimmed by 5 bases and J by 3 bases, leaving 11 bases between them. Germline CDR1 is MGHDK and CDR2 is SYGVNS. The CDR3 contains 13 residues. CDR3: CASSRDILYEQYF. The CDR3 nucleotides read TGTGCCAGCAGTAGGGACATCCTCTACGAGCAGTACTTC.

The genes are TRBV7-9 and TRBJ1-1; 7 bases are a match to TRBD1. This CDR3 has 14 amino acids. V trimming: 6 bases; J trimming: 1 base; junction bases outside the gene matches: 5. Germline V gene lookup returns CDR1 SEHNR and CDR2 FQNEAQ (reference sequence). CDR3 bases: TGTGCCAGCAGTCCACAGGGGAGGAACACTGAAGCTTTCTTT. Its protein is CASSPQGRNTEAFF.

The chain has TRBV6-1 and TRBJ2-1, with TRBD1 as a possible D gene (6 bases). Trimming took off 3 bases at V and 9 bases at J, with 12 bases between the two ends. Looked up from germline, CDR1 is MNHNS and CDR2 is SASEGT. CDR3 length: 13 amino acids. The CDR3 sequence is CASSDNRGSEQFF. The CDR3 region has the DNA TGTGCCAGCAGTGATAATAGGGGGAGTGAGCAGTTCTTC.

This chain uses TRBV4-1 with TRBJ2-5, with 8 bases identical to TRBD2. Germline lookup yields CDR1 MGHRA and CDR2 YSYEKL. V trimming: 8 bases; J trimming: 4 bases; junction bases outside the gene matches: 12. The CDR3 has 15 residues. The CDR3: CASRGVAGLGETQYF. The CDR3 DNA reads TGCGCCAGCCGGGGGGTAGCGGGACTGGGAGAGACCCAGTACTTC.

V usage is TRBV5-1 and J usage is TRBJ1-3; TRBD1 matches 7 bases. This CDR3 is 15 amino acids long. V was pared by 6 bases and J by 2 bases, with 8 bases of the junction left unmatched. Germline V lookup: CDR1 SGHRS, CDR2 YFSETQ. DNA for the CDR3: TGCGCCAGCACCCTACAGGGGAGTGCTGGAAACACCATATATTTT. It is translated as CASTLQGSAGNTIYF.

This chain uses TRBV11-2 with TRBJ2-4, with TRBD2 matching over 7 bases. V lost 4 bases and J lost 0; bases outside the gene matches: 6. Per germline, CDR1 SGHAT and CDR2 FQNNGV. The CDR3 has 16 amino acids. The CDR3 here is CASSSGRGTAKNIQYF. CDR3 DNA sequence: TGTGCCAGCAGCTCAGGGAGGGGAACAGCCAAAAACATTCAGTACTTC.

The J gene is TRBJ2-5, the V gene TRBV9; the match to TRBD2 covers 14 bases. The CDR3 is 18 amino acids. Per the germline V gene, CDR1 is SGDLS and CDR2 is YYNGEE. V trimming: 3 bases; J trimming: 4 bases; junction bases outside the gene matches: 11. CDR3 residues: CASSGRTSGRPSGETQYF. DNA of the CDR3: TGTGCCAGCAGCGGCCGGACTAGCGGGAGGCCCTCGGGAGAGACCCAGTACTTC. Looking up the rest from reference TRBV9 and TRBJ2-5 gives the full variable domain: DSGVTQTPKHLITATGQRVTLRCSPRSGDLSVYWYQQSLDQGLQFLIQYYNGEERAKGNILERFSAQQFPDLHSELNLSSLELGDSALYFCASSGRTSGRPSGETQYFGPGTRLLVL.

The chain uses TRBV25-1 and TRBJ2-1; 9 bases align to TRBD1. Germline values: CDR1 MGHDK, CDR2 SYGVNS. V shed 4 bases, J shed 2 bases, and the junction held 3 bases outside the gene matches. CDR3 length: 15 residues. The CDR3 DNA reads as TGTGCCAGCAGTGGGGACAGGGCCCCCTACAATGAGCAGTTCTTC. This sequence encodes CASSGDRAPYNEQFF.

The genes are TRBV7-9 and TRBJ1-2; TRBD1 matches at 9 bases. Germline loops: CDR1 SEHNR, CDR2 FQNEAQ (reference sequence). Trimming took 4 bases from V and 8 from J; bases not matched to a gene: 5. The CDR3 is 13 residues long. The CDR3 here is CASSSRDRDGYTF. CDR3 bases: TGTGCCAGCAGCTCCAGGGACAGGGACGGCTACACCTTC.

The V and J genes are TRBV18 and TRBJ2-1; D is perhaps TRBD1 (6 bases). Looked up from germline, CDR1 is KGHSH and CDR2 is LQKENI. The CDR3 loop spans 14 amino acids. V lost 1 base, J lost 7 bases, and 11 bases lay in between. As DNA, the CDR3 is TGTGCCAGCTCACCACTCGAGGGGACAAATGAGCAGTTCTTC. Translating it yields CASSPLEGTNEQFF.

This chain links TRBV11-2 with TRBJ2-7; a possible D gene is TRBD1 (6 bases). The V gene's germline CDR1 is SGHAT and CDR2 FQNNGV. Trimming stripped 3 bases from V and 6 bases from J, with 15 bases between. The CDR3 consists of 14 residues. In DNA form, the CDR3 reads TGTGCCAGCAGCTTGTACAGGGAATCTCGCGAGCAGTACTTC. It specifies CASSLYRESREQYF.

The chain combines TRBV6-5 with TRBJ1-5; 10 nucleotides line up with TRBD1. CDR1 MNHEY and CDR2 SVGAGI come from the germline V gene. The CDR3 length is 15 residues. V lost 6 bases, J lost 4 bases, and 6 bases stayed unmatched. The CDR3 DNA is TGTGCCAGCAGCCTGGACAGGGGGGGGAATCAGCCCCAGCATTTT. It codes for CASSLDRGGNQPQHF.

The rearrangement links TRBV12-5 to TRBJ1-3; maybe TRBD1 (6 bases). The V and J ends lost 5 bases and 4 bases respectively, with 12 bases between them. Looked up from germline, CDR1 is LGHNT and CDR2 is FRNRAP. The CDR3 spans 14 residues. The chain's CDR3 is CASGQQGGGNTIYF. In DNA, the CDR3 is TGTGCTAGTGGTCAACAGGGAGGGGGAAACACCATATATTTT.

The V and J genes are TRBV15 and TRBJ1-3, with 8 bases fitting TRBD1. The J segment lost 2 bases and the V segment lost 5 bases, leaving 11 bases of the junction unmatched. The germline V gene encodes CDR1 LNHNV and CDR2 YYDKDF (reference sequence). The CDR3 covers 17 residues. As DNA, the CDR3 is TGTGCCACCAGCGGAACAGACAGGGGTGGGCCTGGAAACACCATATATTTT. Its protein product is CATSGTDRGGPGNTIYF.

The CDR3 reads CASSGLGLRTYTF. The CDR3 DNA is TGTGCCAGCAGCGGTCTGGGACTTCGTACCTACACCTTC. The gene calls are TRBV7-8 and TRBJ1-2; the D gene is possibly TRBD1 (5 bases). V was clipped by 5 bases and J by 10 bases, with 17 bases between them. Germline V gene lookup returns CDR1 SGHVS and CDR2 FQNEAQ. The CDR3 spans 13 residues.

The V and J genes are TRBV5-1 and TRBJ1-1, with D possibly being TRBD1 (5 bases). The germline V gene encodes CDR1 SGHRS and CDR2 YFSETQ. The CDR3 runs 14 residues. V lost 2 bases, J lost 1 base, and 9 bases lay in between. The CDR3 is CASSLNQGNTEAFF. The DNA of the CDR3 is TGCGCCAGCAGCTTAAACCAGGGGAACACTGAAGCTTTCTTT.

J is TRBJ1-4 and V is TRBV7-9; unclear D gene. The V gene lost 4 bases and the J gene lost 6 bases, with 6 bases spanning the gap. In germline, CDR1 is SEHNR, CDR2 FQNEAQ (reference sequence). The CDR3 covers 12 residues. DNA for the CDR3: TGTGCCAGCAGCTCACTGTATGAAAAACTGTTTTTT. Translating it yields CASSSLYEKLFF.

V usage is TRBV9 and J usage is TRBJ2-7; 9 bases are a match to TRBD2. J was trimmed by 1 base and V by 4 bases; bases with no gene match: 9. Germline V gives CDR1 SGDLS, CDR2 YYNGEE. The CDR3 totals 16 residues. The CDR3 sequence: CASSPLAAGGSYEQYF. The CDR3 DNA reads as TGTGCCAGCAGCCCTCTTGCAGCGGGGGGTTCCTACGAGCAGTACTTC.

The gene calls are TRBV12-5 and TRBJ2-7; D not certain. V lost 1 base and J 10 bases, leaving 5 bases between the germline ends. Germline lookup yields CDR1 LGHNT and CDR2 FRNRAP. CDR3 length equals 10 residues. CDR3 residues: CASGLAPQYF. The CDR3, as DNA: TGTGCTAGTGGTTTGGCCCCACAGTACTTC.

J is TRBJ2-1 and V is TRBV7-9, with 10 nucleotides matching TRBD2. CDR1 SEHNR and CDR2 FQNEAQ come from the germline V gene (reference sequence). The J segment lost 10 bases and the V segment lost 8 bases, leaving 20 bases of the junction unmatched. The length of the CDR3 is 17 residues. The chain's CDR3 is CASEGWAGLAGEGEQFF. CDR3 DNA: TGTGCCAGCGAGGGCTGGGCCGGGCTAGCGGGAGAGGGGGAGCAGTTCTTC.

This chain joins TRBV4-1 and TRBJ2-2; the match to TRBD1 covers 8 bases. With 4 bases clipped from V and 1 base from J, the junction kept 2 bases outside the gene matches. This CDR3 spans 15 amino acids. Germline V gives CDR1 MGHRA, CDR2 YSYEKL. This chain's CDR3 is CASSRGTGNTGELFF. In DNA, the CDR3 is TGCGCCAGCAGCCGCGGGACAGGGAACACCGGGGAGCTGTTTTTT.

The chain employs TRBV7-3 and TRBJ1-2; TRBD1 is a possible D gene (5 bases). The germline V gene has CDR1 SGHTA and CDR2 FQGTGA. The ends were cut back, 5 bases at V and 0 bases at J, with 13 bases in the middle. CDR3 length: 15 residues. The CDR3 DNA reads TGTGCCAGCAGCCCTGCGGGGGGAGCTAACTATGGCTACACCTTC. This gives the protein CASSPAGGANYGYTF.

This sequence joins TRBV7-2 and TRBJ2-7, with D possibly being TRBD1 (6 bases). The CDR3 extends over 16 amino acids. Germline V lookup: CDR1 SGHTA, CDR2 FQGNSA. V lost 5 bases and J 4 bases, leaving 21 bases between the germline ends. The CDR3 sequence is CASSPHSGTPSYEQYF. The CDR3 nucleotides are TGTGCCAGCAGCCCCCACTCCGGGACACCCTCTTACGAGCAGTACTTC.

The CDR3 loop reads CASSYSLLNTEAFF. CDR3 sequence (DNA): TGTGCCAGCAGTTACTCTTTATTGAACACTGAAGCTTTCTTT. The V gene is TRBV6-5, the J gene TRBJ1-1; unclear D gene. This CDR3 is built from 14 residues. The V gene lost 0 bases and the J gene lost 0 bases, with 5 bases spanning the gap. Germline V gives CDR1 MNHEY, CDR2 SVGAGI.

For this clone: Germline and junction disagree at one end, which may indicate a read error. The chain recombines TRBV28 with TRBJ1-2; possible D gene TRBD1, 6 bases. The CDR3 runs to 13 residues. CDR1 MDHEN and CDR2 SYDVKM come from the germline V gene. The CDR3 DNA is TGTGCCGGCAGTCCTACAGGGAACCATGGCTACACCTTC. As protein: CAGSPTGNHGYTF.

The chain employs TRBV19 and TRBJ2-5, with 10 bases identical to TRBD2. Near its end, the DNA agrees better with TRBJ2-7, so the J call may be wrong. The CDR3 runs to 15 residues. Germline V CDR1 and CDR2: LNHDA, SQIVND (reference sequence). The CDR3, as DNA: TGTGCCAGTAGTCCCATTGAGGGACTAGCGTACGAGCAGTACTTC. It encodes CASSPIEGLAYEQYF.

The chain combines TRBV28 with TRBJ1-5; D is perhaps TRBD1 (5 bases). Per the germline V gene, CDR1 is MDHEN and CDR2 is SYDVKM. Trimming removed 6 bases at V and 4 bases at J, with 16 bases between. The length of the CDR3 is 15 residues. CDR3: CASSPGGLRNQPQHF. The CDR3 region has the DNA TGTGCCAGCAGCCCCGGGGGGTTGAGAAATCAGCCCCAGCATTTT.